The clone carrying this TCR beta chain was seen more than once but under ten times. The data were taken from a study of T cell changes during pregnancy in multiple sclerosis. Data came from immunoSEQ multiplex PCR; TCRdb stores just in-frame clones and leaves some out. Of about 35,000 clones detected, roughly 89% appear once; the ten largest clones hold roughly 0.78%. CDR1 is MDHEN and CDR2 is SYDVKM in the germline V gene. The CDR3 spans 17 residues. Trimming shortened V by 11 bases and J by 3 bases, and 29 bases separated the two germline ends. The source was CD4+ T cells from peripheral blood mononuclear cells, collected after pregnancy. The TCR was taken from a female donor in good health, enrolled as a control in a pregnancy study. This chain connects TRBV28 to TRBJ2-7; the D gene is possibly TRBD1 (6 bases). In nucleotides, the CDR3 is TGTGCCTCCCGGCCGGGCAGGGGATCGGTAGGGAACTACGAGCAGTACTTC. Encoded protein: CASRPGRGSVGNYEQYF.